This TCR beta chain was documented in a study of persistence of HIV-infected CD4 T cells. Sequencing used immunoSEQ version 4 in survey mode. Profiled with immunoSEQ multiplex PCR; TCRdb holds only in-frame clones, not every one. The table includes about 45,000 clones, approximately 90% detected once. Cells were stimulated nonspecifically with anti-CD3/anti-CD28 magnetic beads. Sorting of responding CD4+ T cells relied on upregulated CD40 ligand together with CD69. V dropped 3 bases and J dropped 8 bases, with 17 bases sitting between them. There are 15 residues in the CDR3. Germline lookup yields CDR1 KGHSH and CDR2 LQKENI. A note on this clone: Its antigen is still unknown.

The clonotype originates from an adult woman with HIV who was CMV-seropositive. The sample here was CD4+ T cells sorted from PBMCs after approximately 19-hour stimulation, taken from a patient who received antiretroviral therapy. The chain employs TRBV18 and TRBJ1-3; possible D gene TRBD1, 6 bases. The CDR3 bases are TGTGCCAGCTCACCTACACTGAGCAGGGGAGACACCATATATTTT. It is translated as CASSPTLSRGDTIYF.